This TCR beta chain was observed in a study of T cells in Graves' hyperthyroidism and ophthalmopathy. Study-wide background: Once the initial diagnosis was made, peripheral blood was obtained before any treatment. Study results and caveats: Appearing also in blood were most of the thyroid clonotypes expanded above 0.001. Ophthalmopathy and stable hyperthyroidism were separated by a 13 V-J model.

Deletions cut 0 bases from V and 5 bases from J, with 12 bases between. There are 14 residues in the CDR3. Germline V gene sequence: CDR1 DFQATT, CDR2 SNEGSKA (reference sequence). From RNA transcripts, TCR beta CDR3 regions were amplified. The HTBI primer set drove a first-round RT-PCR of the TCR CDR3. TCRdb analysed the multiplex PCR reads with MiXCR anew, one entry per CDR3 protein. Of about 640,000 distinct CDR3 sequences in the sample, 14% were seen once. This clonotype was found many times. No antigen is known for it. The specimen was blood. The source of this sequence is a woman between 45 and 60 years old with Graves' ophthalmopathy. V and J are TRBV20-1 and TRBJ2-3; D may be TRBD1 (5 bases). CDR3 region: CSARDNGAQDTQYF. The CDR3 region has the DNA TGCAGTGCTAGAGATAATGGGGCGCAAGATACGCAGTATTTT.